The 20 T cell receptor beta chains given below trace back to one sample, sequenced in a study of T cell responses to AZD1222 COVID-19 vaccine. TCRdb keeps only in-frame clones here, not all; method: immunoSEQ multiplex PCR. The repertoire includes 100,000 or so clones, 70% to 90% of them detected once, and 10% to 15% sits in the top ten. This specimen consisted of peripheral blood, obtained on day 0 of AZD1222 vaccination. The receptors derive from an adult in good health.

For the CDR3, the DNA is TGTGCCAGCAGCTCCACCTACGAGCAGTACTTC. Encoded protein: CASSSTYEQYF. The V gene is TRBV13, the J gene TRBJ2-7; D is unclear. With 4 bases removed from V and 2 bases from J, the gap between germline ends came to 3 bases. CDR1 is PRHDT, CDR2 FYEKMQ, per germline (reference sequence). The CDR3 totals 11 residues.

The CDR3 region is CASSLARSGEQYF. Here the CDR3 DNA reads TGTGCCAGCAGCTTAGCCCGAAGCGGGGAGCAGTACTTC. The chain joins TRBV11-2 to TRBJ2-7; TRBD2 might be the D (6 bases). The CDR3 consists of 13 residues. CDR1 SGHAT and CDR2 FQNNGV come from the germline V gene. Deletions cut 1 base from V and 7 bases from J, with 11 bases between.

The V and J genes are TRBV5-4 and TRBJ2-6, with D perhaps TRBD2 (5 bases). Trimming removed 9 bases at V and 2 bases at J, with 12 bases between. Germline V gene lookup returns CDR1 SGHNT and CDR2 YYREEE (reference sequence). The CDR3 has 14 amino acids. This chain's CDR3 is CATRVGAGANVLTF. The CDR3 DNA reads as TGTGCCACCCGAGTCGGGGCTGGGGCCAACGTCCTGACTTTC. Full variable domain (rest looked up from reference TRBV5-4 and TRBJ2-6): ETGVTQSPTHLIKTRGQQVTLRCSSQSGHNTVSWYQQALGQGPQFIFQYYREEENGRGNFPPRFSGLQFPNYSSELNVNALELDDSALYLCATRVGAGANVLTFGAGSRLTVL.

The chain couples TRBV6-2 or TRBV6-3 to TRBJ2-7; weak D call: TRBD1 (6 bases). The CDR3 runs to 15 residues. Germline values: CDR1 MNHEY, CDR2 SVGEGT. The V end was cut by 2 bases, the J end by 4 bases, with 15 bases between. The CDR3 spells CASSYPGGQGYEQYF. DNA for the CDR3: TGTGCCAGCAGTTACCCTGGCGGCCAGGGGTACGAGCAGTACTTC.

In its sample, this clone was seen once. The chain joins TRBV6-1 to TRBJ2-7; possibly TRBD2 for D (6 bases). CDR3 length: 14 residues. The germline V gene has CDR1 MNHNS and CDR2 SASEGT. V was shortened by 3 bases and J by 2 bases, with 11 bases between the two germline ends. For the CDR3, the DNA is TGTGCCAGCAGTGAGGGACTCAGACCCTACGAGCAGTACTTC. Encoded protein: CASSEGLRPYEQYF.

This chain connects TRBV27 to TRBJ2-1; possibly TRBD2 for D (5 bases). The germline V gene has CDR1 MNHEY and CDR2 SMNVEV (reference sequence). The CDR3 sequence is 18 residues long. Between the trimmed V and J ends, which lost 5 bases and 8 bases, there was a span of 28 bases. The CDR3 loop reads CASSVLFLDGRLGDEQFF. DNA of the CDR3: TGTGCCAGCAGTGTCCTCTTCCTGGACGGCCGACTCGGGGATGAGCAGTTCTTC.

This clone was detected once. The genes are TRBV30 and TRBJ2-7, with 11 bases lining up with TRBD1. Germline loops: CDR1 GTSNPN, CDR2 SVGIG (reference sequence). With V trimmed by 3 bases and J by 7 bases, 20 bases remained unmatched. The CDR3 length is 18 residues. The CDR3 DNA reads as TGTGCCTGGAGGGTAGCCGGGACAGGGGGTTTCATGGGAGGGGAGCAGTACTTC. This gives the protein CAWRVAGTGGFMGGEQYF. The full variable domain, completed using reference TRBV30 and TRBJ2-7, is SQTIHQWPATLVQPVGSPLSLECTVEGTSNPNLYWYRQAAGRGLQLLFYSVGIGQISSEVPQNLSASRPQDRQFILSSKKLLLSDSGFYLCAWRVAGTGGFMGGEQYFGPGTRLTVT.

This clone has a single count. The chain combines TRBV7-9 with TRBJ2-5, with TRBD1 matching 7 bases. V lost 8 bases, J lost 4 bases, and 1 base stayed unmatched. Germline CDR1 SEHNR, CDR2 FQNEAQ (reference sequence). This CDR3 is built from 11 residues. The CDR3 DNA is TGTGCCAGCGAGGGGGCAGAGACCCAGTACTTC. This sequence encodes CASEGAETQYF.

V is TRBV19 and J is TRBJ2-2, with D unresolved. CDR3 length equals 15 residues. CDR1 is LNHDA and CDR2 is SQIVND in the germline V gene (reference sequence). The V gene lost 7 bases and the J gene lost 5 bases, with 17 bases spanning the gap. DNA of the CDR3: TGTGCCAGTAAAAGGCTTGGAGAGTTTACCGGGGAGCTGTTTTTT. As protein: CASKRLGEFTGELFF. Full variable domain (remainder filled in from reference TRBV19 and TRBJ2-2): DGGITQSPKYLFRKEGQNVTLSCEQNLNHDAMYWYRQDPGQGLRLIYYSQIVNDFQKGDIAEGYSVSREKKESFPLTVTSAQKNPTAFYLCASKRLGEFTGELFFGEGSRLTVL.

This chain joins TRBV10-3 and TRBJ1-1; 9 nucleotides agree with TRBD1. V dropped 9 bases and J dropped 0; count of bases not matched to a gene: 5. Germline V gene lookup returns CDR1 ENHRY and CDR2 SYGVKD. The length of the CDR3 is 14 residues. The CDR3: CAMRTGDMNTEAFF. CDR3 DNA: TGTGCCATGCGGACAGGGGATATGAACACTGAAGCTTTCTTT.

CDR3 sequence: CAWNFATNEKLFF. The CDR3 DNA is TGTGCCTGGAATTTTGCAACTAATGAAAAACTGTTTTTT. V gene TRBV30 combines with J gene TRBJ1-4, with no clear D. The length of the CDR3 is 13 residues. V lost 4 bases to trimming and J lost 0 bases, with 6 bases between them. Germline CDR1 is GTSNPN and CDR2 is SVGIG (reference sequence). The full variable domain, in which reference TRBV30 and TRBJ1-4 provide the parts outside the CDR3, is SQTIHQWPATLVQPVGSPLSLECTVEGTSNPNLYWYRQAAGRGLQLLFYSVGIGQISSEVPQNLSASRPQDRQFILSSKKLLLSDSGFYLCAWNFATNEKLFFGSGTQLSVL.

This chain joins TRBV2 and TRBJ2-1, with D possibly called TRBD1 or TRBD2 (5 bases each). The germline CDR1 and CDR2 sequences are SNHLY and FYNNEI. Trimming cost V 7 bases and J 1 base, with 8 bases left between them. CDR3 length equals 13 residues. The CDR3 reads CASNGASYNEQFF. CDR3 DNA: TGTGCCAGCAACGGGGCTTCCTACAATGAGCAGTTCTTC.

Remarks on this clone: The same CDR3 is also encoded by other DNA sequences in this sample. The V gene is TRBV5-1, the J gene TRBJ2-3, with D uncertain. CDR1 is SGHRS and CDR2 is YFSETQ in the germline V gene. The CDR3 is 12 residues long. V was pared by 0 bases and J by 5 bases, with 4 bases between. The CDR3 loop is CASSLVGDTQYF. The CDR3, as DNA: TGCGCCAGCAGCTTGGTCGGAGATACGCAGTATTTT.

The genes are TRBV29-1 and TRBJ2-4; maybe TRBD1 (6 bases). CDR3 size: 12 residues. Germline CDR1 reads SQVTM; CDR2 reads ANQGSEA. Trimming shortened V by 6 bases and J by 13 bases, and 19 bases separated the two germline ends. CDR3 residues: CSVGAHQGRQYF. CDR3 in DNA: TGCAGCGTGGGGGCCCATCAGGGAAGGCAGTACTTC. Filled out from reference TRBV29-1 and TRBJ2-4, the complete variable domain reads SAVISQKPSRDICQRGTSLTIQCQVDSQVTMMFWYRQQPGQSLTLIATANQGSEATYESGFVIDKFPISRPNLTFSTLTVSNMSPEDSSIYLCSVGAHQGRQYFGAGTRLSVL.

The gene calls are TRBV7-8 and TRBJ1-2; 10 bases map to TRBD1. The junction had 9 bases not matched to a gene; V was cut back by 1 base and J by 7 bases. The CDR3 consists of 16 residues. Looked up from germline, CDR1 is SGHVS and CDR2 is FQNEAQ. The CDR3 DNA follows: TGTGCCAGCAGCTTAGAGCAACGAGGACAGGGGGGTGGCTACACCTTC. It codes for CASSLEQRGQGGGYTF.

The chain recombines TRBV10-1 with TRBJ1-1; D is possibly TRBD1 (5 bases). Trimming shortened V by 0 bases and J by 1 base, and 12 bases separated the two germline ends. Germline V lookup: CDR1 WNHNN, CDR2 SYGVQD (reference sequence). The CDR3 spans 16 residues. The CDR3 reads CASSESMTGENTEAFF. Here the CDR3 DNA reads TGCGCCAGCAGTGAGTCGATGACGGGGGAGAACACTGAAGCTTTCTTT.

V usage is TRBV11-1 and J usage is TRBJ2-1, with a tentative D call TRBD1 (5 bases). V was pared by 5 bases and J by 9 bases, with 8 bases between. From germline, CDR1 is SGHAT and CDR2 FQDESV (reference sequence). The CDR3 has 11 residues. CDR3 sequence reads: CASSLGVEQFF. CDR3 bases: TGTGCCAGCAGCCTAGGGGTTGAGCAGTTCTTC.

The chain has TRBV3-1 (or the pseudogene TRBV3-2) and TRBJ2-1; 7 bases align to TRBD1. The CDR3 is made up of 14 amino acids. The junction had 1 base not matched to a gene; V was cut back by 3 bases and J by 2 bases. The germline V gene has CDR1 LGHDT and CDR2 YNNKEL (reference sequence). The CDR3 DNA is TGTGCCAGCAGCCAGACAGGGACCTACAATGAGCAGTTCTTC. Protein sequence: CASSQTGTYNEQFF.

This chain joins TRBV29-1 and TRBJ2-3; D ambiguous. The germline V gene has CDR1 SQVTM and CDR2 ANQGSEA. The CDR3 runs 14 residues. The V gene lost 1 base and the J gene lost 6 bases, with 14 bases spanning the gap. The CDR3 is CSVEGKGVLDTQYF. The CDR3 nucleotides are TGCAGCGTTGAAGGGAAAGGAGTTCTTGATACGCAGTATTTT.

The chain is built from TRBV27 and TRBJ1-5; no firm D call. The germline V gene encodes CDR1 MNHEY and CDR2 SMNVEV (reference sequence). The V and J ends lost 6 bases and 3 bases respectively, with 9 bases between them. The CDR3 runs to 13 residues. The CDR3 region has the DNA TGTGCCAGCAGATTACTAATCAATCAGCCCCAGCATTTT. Protein: CASRLLINQPQHF.